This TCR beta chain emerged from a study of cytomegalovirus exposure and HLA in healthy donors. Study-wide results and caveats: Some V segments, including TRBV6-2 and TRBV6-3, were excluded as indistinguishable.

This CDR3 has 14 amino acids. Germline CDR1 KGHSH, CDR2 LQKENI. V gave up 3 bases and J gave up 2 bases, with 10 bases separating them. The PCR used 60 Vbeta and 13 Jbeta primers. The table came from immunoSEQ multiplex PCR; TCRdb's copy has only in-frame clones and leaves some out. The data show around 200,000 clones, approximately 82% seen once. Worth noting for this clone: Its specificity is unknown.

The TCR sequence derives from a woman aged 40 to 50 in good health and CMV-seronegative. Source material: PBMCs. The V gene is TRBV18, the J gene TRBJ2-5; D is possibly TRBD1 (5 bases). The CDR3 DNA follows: TGTGCCAGCTCACCCGGACACGAGCAAGAGACCCAGTACTTC. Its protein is CASSPGHEQETQYF.